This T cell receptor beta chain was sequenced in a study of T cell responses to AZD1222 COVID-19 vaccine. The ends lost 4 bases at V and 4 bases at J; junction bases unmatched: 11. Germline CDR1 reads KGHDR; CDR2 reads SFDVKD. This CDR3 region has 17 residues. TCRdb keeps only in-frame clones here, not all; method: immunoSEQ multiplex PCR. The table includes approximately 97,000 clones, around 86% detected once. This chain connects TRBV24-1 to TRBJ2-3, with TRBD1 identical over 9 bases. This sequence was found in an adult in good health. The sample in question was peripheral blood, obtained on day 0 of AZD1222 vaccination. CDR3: CATSDTLQGALADTQYF. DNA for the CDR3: TGTGCCACCAGTGACACCCTACAGGGGGCGTTAGCAGATACGCAGTATTTT.